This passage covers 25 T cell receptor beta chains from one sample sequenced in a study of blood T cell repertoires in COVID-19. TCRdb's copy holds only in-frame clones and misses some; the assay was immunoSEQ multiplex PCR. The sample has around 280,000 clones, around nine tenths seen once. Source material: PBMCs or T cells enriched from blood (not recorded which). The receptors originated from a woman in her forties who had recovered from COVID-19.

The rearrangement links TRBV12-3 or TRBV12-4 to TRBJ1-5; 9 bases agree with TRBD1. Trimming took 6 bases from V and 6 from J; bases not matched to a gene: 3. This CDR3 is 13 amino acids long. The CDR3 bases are TGTGCCAGCAGCGGACAGGGGATTCAGCCCCAGCATTTT. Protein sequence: CASSGQGIQPQHF.

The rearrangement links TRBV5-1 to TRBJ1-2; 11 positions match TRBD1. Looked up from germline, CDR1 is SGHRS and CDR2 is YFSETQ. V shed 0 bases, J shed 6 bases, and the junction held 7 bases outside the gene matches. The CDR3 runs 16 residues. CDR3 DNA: TGCGCCAGCAGCTTGGGGCCCGGGACAGGGGGACATGGCTACACCTTC. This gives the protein CASSLGPGTGGHGYTF.

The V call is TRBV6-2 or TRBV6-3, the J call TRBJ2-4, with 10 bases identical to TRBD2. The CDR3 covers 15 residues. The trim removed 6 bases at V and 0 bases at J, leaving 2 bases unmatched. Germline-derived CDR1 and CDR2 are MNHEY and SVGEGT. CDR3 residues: CASSPSGGAKNIQYF. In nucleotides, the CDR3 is TGTGCCAGCAGCCCTAGCGGGGGAGCCAAAAACATTCAGTACTTC.

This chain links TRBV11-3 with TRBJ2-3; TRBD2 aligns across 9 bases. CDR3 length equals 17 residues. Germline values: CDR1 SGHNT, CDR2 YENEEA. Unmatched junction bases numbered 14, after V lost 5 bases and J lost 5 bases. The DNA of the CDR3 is TGTGCCAGCAGCCCTCGAGGAAGCGGGGGGAGTAGAGATACGCAGTATTTT. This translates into CASSPRGSGGSRDTQYF.

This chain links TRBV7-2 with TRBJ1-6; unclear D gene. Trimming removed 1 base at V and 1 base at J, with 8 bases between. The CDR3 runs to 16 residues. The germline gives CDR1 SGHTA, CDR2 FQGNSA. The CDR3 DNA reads TGTGCCAGCAGCTTAGGAGGAGGATCCTATAATTCACCCCTCCACTTT. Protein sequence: CASSLGGGSYNSPLHF.

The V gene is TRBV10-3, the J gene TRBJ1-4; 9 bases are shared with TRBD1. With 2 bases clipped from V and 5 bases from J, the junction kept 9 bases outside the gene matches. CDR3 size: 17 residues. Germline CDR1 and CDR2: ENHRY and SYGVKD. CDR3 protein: CAISEGLWGQGNEKLFF. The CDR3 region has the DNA TGTGCCATCAGTGAGGGCCTATGGGGACAGGGCAATGAAAAACTGTTTTTT.

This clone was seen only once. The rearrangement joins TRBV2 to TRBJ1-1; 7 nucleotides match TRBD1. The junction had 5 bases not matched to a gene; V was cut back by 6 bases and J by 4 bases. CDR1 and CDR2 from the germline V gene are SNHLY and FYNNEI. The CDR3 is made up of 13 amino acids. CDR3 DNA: TGTGCCAGCAGGATACCAGGGGGCACTGAAGCTTTCTTT. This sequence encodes CASRIPGGTEAFF.

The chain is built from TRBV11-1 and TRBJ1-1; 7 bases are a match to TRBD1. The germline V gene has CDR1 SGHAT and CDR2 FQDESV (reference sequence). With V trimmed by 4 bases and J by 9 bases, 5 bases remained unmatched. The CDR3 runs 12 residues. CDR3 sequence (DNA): TGTGCCAGCAGCTCACCGGGACAGAAAGCTTTCTTT. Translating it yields CASSSPGQKAFF.

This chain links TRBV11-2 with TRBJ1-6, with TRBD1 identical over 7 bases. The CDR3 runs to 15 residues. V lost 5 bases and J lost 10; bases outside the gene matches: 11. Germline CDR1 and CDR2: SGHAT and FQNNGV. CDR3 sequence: CASSLPQRGQSPLHF. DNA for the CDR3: TGTGCCAGCAGCCTCCCCCAAAGGGGGCAATCACCCCTCCACTTT. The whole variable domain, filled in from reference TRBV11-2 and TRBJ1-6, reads EAGVAQSPRYKIIEKRQSVAFWCNPISGHATLYWYQQILGQGPKLLIQFQNNGVVDDSQLPKDRFSAERLKGVDSTLKIQPAKLEDSAVYLCASSLPQRGQSPLHFGNGTRLTVT.

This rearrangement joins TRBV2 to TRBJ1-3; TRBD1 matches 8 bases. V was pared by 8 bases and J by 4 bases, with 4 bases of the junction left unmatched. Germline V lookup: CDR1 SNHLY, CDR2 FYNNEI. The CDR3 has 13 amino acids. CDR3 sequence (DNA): TGTGCCAGCGGTACAGGGGGGGGAAACACCATATATTTT. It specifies CASGTGGGNTIYF.

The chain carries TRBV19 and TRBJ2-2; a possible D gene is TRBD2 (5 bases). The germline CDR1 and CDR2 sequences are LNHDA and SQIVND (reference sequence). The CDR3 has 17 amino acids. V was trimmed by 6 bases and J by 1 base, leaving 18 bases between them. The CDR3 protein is CASRNPGITGNTGELFF. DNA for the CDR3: TGTGCCAGTAGAAACCCGGGGATCACGGGGAACACCGGGGAGCTGTTTTTT.

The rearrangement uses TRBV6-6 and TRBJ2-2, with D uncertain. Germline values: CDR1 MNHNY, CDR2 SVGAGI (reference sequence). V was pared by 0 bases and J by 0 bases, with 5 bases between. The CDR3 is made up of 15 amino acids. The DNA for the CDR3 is TGTGCCAGCAGTTACTCGCCAGCGAACACCGGGGAGCTGTTTTTT. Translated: CASSYSPANTGELFF.

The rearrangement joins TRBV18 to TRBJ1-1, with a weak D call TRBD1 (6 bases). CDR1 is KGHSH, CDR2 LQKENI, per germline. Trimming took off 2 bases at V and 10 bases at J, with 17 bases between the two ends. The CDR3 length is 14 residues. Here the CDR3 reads CASSPVGLQGRAFF. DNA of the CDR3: TGTGCCAGCTCACCAGTGGGTCTACAGGGTAGAGCTTTCTTT. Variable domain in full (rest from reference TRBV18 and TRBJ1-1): NAGVMQNPRHLVRRRGQEARLRCSPMKGHSHVYWYRQLPEEGLKFMVYLQKENIIDESGMPKERFSAEFPKEGPSILRIQQVVRGDSAAYFCASSPVGLQGRAFFGQGTRLTVV.

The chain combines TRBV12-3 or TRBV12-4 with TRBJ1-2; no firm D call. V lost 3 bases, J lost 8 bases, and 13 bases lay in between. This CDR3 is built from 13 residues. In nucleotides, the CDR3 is TGTGCCAGCAGTTTCCGGGCATCGGGAGGCTACACCTTC. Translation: CASSFRASGGYTF.

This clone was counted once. CDR3 loop: CASSFGGDYGYTF. CDR3 bases: TGTGCCAGCAGCTTTGGGGGGGACTATGGCTACACCTTC. The V and J genes are TRBV7-9 and TRBJ1-2, with a weak D call TRBD1 (5 bases). CDR3 length: 13 residues. CDR1 is SEHNR and CDR2 is FQNEAQ in the germline V gene (reference sequence). V was trimmed by 3 bases and J by 3 bases, leaving 8 bases between them.

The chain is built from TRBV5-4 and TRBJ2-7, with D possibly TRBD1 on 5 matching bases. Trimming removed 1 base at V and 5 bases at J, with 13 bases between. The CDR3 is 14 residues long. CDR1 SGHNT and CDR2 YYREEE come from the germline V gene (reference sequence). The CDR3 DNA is TGTGCCAGCAGCTTGACCAGGGTGTCGGACGAGCAGTACTTC. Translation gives CASSLTRVSDEQYF.

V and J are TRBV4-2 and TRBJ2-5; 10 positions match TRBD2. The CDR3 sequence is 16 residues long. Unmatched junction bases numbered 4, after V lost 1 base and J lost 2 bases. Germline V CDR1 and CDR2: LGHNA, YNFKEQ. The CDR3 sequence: CASSQGPSGGQETQYF. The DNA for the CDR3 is TGTGCCAGCAGCCAAGGTCCTAGCGGGGGACAAGAGACCCAGTACTTC.

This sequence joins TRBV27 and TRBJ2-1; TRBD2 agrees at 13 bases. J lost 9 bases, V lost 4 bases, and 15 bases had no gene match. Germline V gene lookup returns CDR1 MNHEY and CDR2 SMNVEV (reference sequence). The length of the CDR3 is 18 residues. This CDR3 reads CASSSACPTSGGLCEQFF. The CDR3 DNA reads TGTGCCAGCAGTTCCGCCTGCCCGACTAGCGGGGGGCTTTGTGAGCAGTTCTTC.

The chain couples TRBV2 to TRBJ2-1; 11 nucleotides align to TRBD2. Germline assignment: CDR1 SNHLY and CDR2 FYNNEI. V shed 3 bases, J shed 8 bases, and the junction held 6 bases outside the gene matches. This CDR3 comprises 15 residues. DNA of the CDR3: TGTGCCAGCAGTGACGGGATAGCGGGGGGGTATGAGCAGTTCTTC. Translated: CASSDGIAGGYEQFF.

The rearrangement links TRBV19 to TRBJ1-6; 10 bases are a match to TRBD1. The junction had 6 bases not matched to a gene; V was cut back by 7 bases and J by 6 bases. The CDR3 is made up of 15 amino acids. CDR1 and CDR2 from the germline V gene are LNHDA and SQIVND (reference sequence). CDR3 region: CASMDRDRGNSPLHF. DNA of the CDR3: TGTGCCAGTATGGACCGGGACAGGGGTAATTCACCCCTCCACTTT.

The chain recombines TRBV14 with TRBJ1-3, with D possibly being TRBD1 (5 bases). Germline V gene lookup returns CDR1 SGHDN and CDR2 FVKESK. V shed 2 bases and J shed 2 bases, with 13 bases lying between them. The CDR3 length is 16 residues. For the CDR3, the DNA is TGTGCCAGCAGCCAATTCCAAACGACAGCTGGAAACACCATATATTTT. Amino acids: CASSQFQTTAGNTIYF. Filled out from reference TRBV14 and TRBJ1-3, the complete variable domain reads EAGVTQFPSHSVIEKGQTVTLRCDPISGHDNLYWYRRVMGKEIKFLLHFVKESKQDESGMPNNRFLAERTGGTYSTLKVQPAELEDSGVYFCASSQFQTTAGNTIYFGEGSWLTVV.

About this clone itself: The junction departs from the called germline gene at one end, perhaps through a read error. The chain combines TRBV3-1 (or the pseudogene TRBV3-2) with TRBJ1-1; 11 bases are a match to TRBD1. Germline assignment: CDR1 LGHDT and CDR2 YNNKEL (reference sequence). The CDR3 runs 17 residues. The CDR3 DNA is TGTGCCAGCAGCCTTAACCCGGCGGGACAGGGGGGGACTGGAGCTTTCTTT. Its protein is CASSLNPAGQGGTGAFF.

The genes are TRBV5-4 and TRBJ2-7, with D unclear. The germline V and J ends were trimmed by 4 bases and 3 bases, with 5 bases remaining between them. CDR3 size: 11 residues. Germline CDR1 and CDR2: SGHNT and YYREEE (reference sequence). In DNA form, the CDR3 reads TGTGCCAGCAGCCGAGACTACGAGCAGTACTTC. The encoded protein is CASSRDYEQYF. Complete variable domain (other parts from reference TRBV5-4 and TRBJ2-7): ETGVTQSPTHLIKTRGQQVTLRCSSQSGHNTVSWYQQALGQGPQFIFQYYREEENGRGNFPPRFSGLQFPNYSSELNVNALELDDSALYLCASSRDYEQYFGPGTRLTVT.

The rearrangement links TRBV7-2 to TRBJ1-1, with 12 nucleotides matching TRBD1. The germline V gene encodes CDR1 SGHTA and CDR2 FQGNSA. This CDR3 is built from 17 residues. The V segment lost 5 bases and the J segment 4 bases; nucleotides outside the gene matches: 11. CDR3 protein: CASSPGTGGAGGTEAFF. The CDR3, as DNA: TGTGCCAGCAGCCCAGGGACAGGGGGCGCGGGGGGCACTGAAGCTTTCTTT.

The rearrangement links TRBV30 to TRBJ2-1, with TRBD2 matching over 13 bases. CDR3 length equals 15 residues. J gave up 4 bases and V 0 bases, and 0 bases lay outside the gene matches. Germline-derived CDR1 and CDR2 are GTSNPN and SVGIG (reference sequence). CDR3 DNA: TGTGCCTGGAGTGTACTAGCGGGGGGGTACAATGAGCAGTTCTTC. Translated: CAWSVLAGGYNEQFF.